The T cell receptor (beta chain) under discussion was sequenced for a study of blood T cells in healthy people across ages. In the study overall: About one barcoded beta molecule per two T cells came from capture by template switching.

The authors ran a second PCR of roughly 6 to 12 cycles using a sample-barcoded 5' primer and a J-beta primer mix. TCRdb re-analysed the 5' RACE reads in MiXCR, keeping a single row per CDR3 protein. The sample records 980,000 or so distinct CDR3 sequences, roughly 48% being singletons. Per-sample PBMC isolation yielded at least 6 million cells. Germline values: CDR1 MNHEY, CDR2 SVGEGT. CDR3 length: 17 amino acids. Trimming removed 0 bases from V and 2 bases from J, with 14 bases in between. Study-level findings and limits: As naive T cell percentage varied, TCR beta diversity correlated strongly with it. What prevented conclusive comparison of naive and antigen-experienced cells was that PBMCs were unsorted.

This clonotype was seen a few times. Its specificity is not known. The sequenced sample was blood. The chain employs TRBV6-2 or TRBV6-3 and TRBJ2-1; D is undetermined. The origin of this receptor is a man under 40 in good health. The CDR3 sequence is CASSYSRGLTPYNEQFF. The CDR3 region has the DNA TGTGCCAGCAGTTACTCGAGAGGCTTAACCCCCTACAATGAGCAGTTCTTC.